The 3 T cell receptor beta chains below come from one sample, sequenced in a study of OX40 agonist ivuxolimab in advanced cancers. Data came from immunoSEQ multiplex PCR; TCRdb stores just in-frame clones and leaves some out. The table has about 48,000 clones, 75% to 85% seen once. The sequencing here drew on CD4+ or CD8+ T cells sorted from blood, taken in a trial of the OX40 agonist ivuxolimab. The receptors were gathered from an adult with an advanced solid tumor such as melanoma, head and neck, liver or kidney cancer.

The V gene is TRBV11-2, the J gene TRBJ2-3; 8 bases match TRBD2. CDR1 SGHAT and CDR2 FQNNGV come from the germline V gene. The CDR3 spans 16 residues. V lost 4 bases to trimming and J lost 4 bases; unmatched junction nucleotides: 10. The CDR3 coding sequence is TGTGCCAGCAGCTCCCTTAGCGGGGTAGAGTCAGATACGCAGTATTTT. Translating gives CASSSLSGVESDTQYF.

The rearrangement uses TRBV11-2 and TRBJ2-3; D remains unclear. Per the germline V gene, CDR1 is SGHAT and CDR2 is FQNNGV. The ends were cut back, 2 bases at V and 1 base at J, with 7 bases in the middle. The CDR3 totals 14 residues. CDR3 nucleotide sequence: TGTGCCAGCAGCTTATCCTCACGCACAGATACGCAGTATTTT. It codes for CASSLSSRTDTQYF.

The chain recombines TRBV5-1 with TRBJ1-6, with D uncertain. Trimming removed 1 base at V and 7 bases at J, with 12 bases between. The CDR3 extends over 15 amino acids. The germline CDR1 and CDR2 sequences are SGHRS and YFSETQ. The chain's CDR3 is CASSLTGPPNSPLHF. CDR3 nucleotide sequence: TGCGCCAGCAGCTTGACCGGGCCCCCGAATTCACCCCTCCACTTT.